This entry is about one T cell receptor beta chain. TCRdb reprocessed the 5' RACE reads with MiXCR, giving one entry per CDR3 protein. This repertoire shows some 240,000 distinct CDR3 sequences, 18% found once; its top ten account for 25% to 40%. This record belongs to a study of CD8 T cells in ankylosing spondylitis. Between the trimmed V and J ends, which lost 5 bases and 7 bases, there was a span of 21 bases. The CDR3 has 15 amino acids. The origin of this receptor is a male donor with ankylosing spondylitis or in good health (not recorded which). The rearrangement links TRBV12-3 or TRBV12-4 to TRBJ2-7; unclear D gene. Sequenced input: blood, either unsorted or a sorted T cell fraction (not recorded which). The CDR3 DNA reads as TGTGCCAGCAGTCCTCCCCTGTCGGCTATGGGAGAGCAGTACTTC. Translating it yields CASSPPLSAMGEQYF.